A selection of T cell receptor beta chains follows, all from one sample in a study of early T cells in non-severe SARS-CoV-2 infection. A single record per CDR3 protein comes from TCRdb applying MiXCR to the 5' RACE reads. This table holds about 76,000 distinct CDR3 sequences, roughly a sixth found once. The sample comprised whole blood. These receptors were taken from an adult who was a healthcare worker with PCR-confirmed SARS-CoV-2 infection or an uninfected control (not recorded which). The CDR3 runs from the conserved cysteine through the conserved F or W. The D gene is left open where the match is weak. Part of the rows lack a size; the others show once, few, many or a class for expanded clones.

v_gene: TRBV2; abundance: many; d_gene: -; j_gene: TRBJ1-6; CDR3aa: CASNVNFNSPLHF; CDR3nt: TGTGCCAGCAACGTTAACTTTAATTCACCCCTCCACTTT
v_gene: TRBV5-4; abundance: once; d_gene: TRBD2; j_gene: TRBJ2-5; CDR3aa: CASSPAPSGRLGETQYF; CDR3nt: TGTGCCAGCAGCCCGGCCCCTAGCGGGAGACTGGGTGAGACCCAGTACTTC
v_gene: TRBV30; abundance: few; d_gene: -; j_gene: TRBJ2-1; CDR3aa: CAWSGGTAYNEQFF; CDR3nt: TGTGCCTGGAGTGGGGGTACGGCCTACAATGAGCAGTTCTTC
v_gene: TRBV7-9; abundance: once; d_gene: TRBD1; j_gene: TRBJ1-2; CDR3aa: CASSPTGGGSGYTF; CDR3nt: TGTGCCAGCAGCCCCACAGGGGGCGGGAGTGGCTACACCTTC
v_gene: TRBV5-1; abundance: few; d_gene: -; j_gene: TRBJ2-7; CDR3aa: CASSLGTEQYF; CDR3nt: TGCGCCAGCAGCTTGGGGACCGAGCAGTACTTC
v_gene: TRBV29-1; abundance: -; d_gene: TRBD1; j_gene: TRBJ2-3; CDR3aa: CSVEGRTGQGDTQYF; CDR3nt: TGCAGCGTTGAAGGTCGAACGGGACAGGGAGATACGCAGTATTTT
v_gene: TRBV28; abundance: -; d_gene: TRBD1; j_gene: TRBJ2-7; CDR3aa: CASSPFRDRVEQYF; CDR3nt: TGTGCCAGCAGTCCGTTCCGGGACAGGGTCGAGCAGTACTTC
v_gene: TRBV6-5; abundance: few; d_gene: -; j_gene: TRBJ2-5; CDR3aa: CASSSNRAPGETQYF; CDR3nt: TGTGCCAGCAGTTCCAACCGGGCGCCCGGGGAGACCCAGTACTTC
v_gene: TRBV27; abundance: -; d_gene: TRBD2; j_gene: TRBJ2-3; CDR3aa: CASSQRGFADTQYF; CDR3nt: TGTGCCAGCAGCCAGCGGGGATTTGCAGATACGCAGTATTTT
v_gene: TRBV7-8; abundance: many; d_gene: -; j_gene: TRBJ2-3; CDR3aa: CASRITDTQYF; CDR3nt: TGTGCCAGCAGGATCACAGATACGCAGTATTTT
v_gene: TRBV6-2/TRBV6-3; abundance: -; d_gene: TRBD2; j_gene: TRBJ2-3; CDR3aa: CASSYYVAGGPADTQYF; CDR3nt: TGTGCCAGCAGTTACTACGTAGCGGGAGGGCCGGCAGATACGCAGTATTTT
v_gene: TRBV28; abundance: few; d_gene: -; j_gene: TRBJ2-7; CDR3aa: CASSFDAYEQYF; CDR3nt: TGTGCCAGCAGTTTTGATGCTTACGAGCAGTACTTC
v_gene: TRBV7-3; abundance: few; d_gene: TRBD2; j_gene: TRBJ2-3; CDR3aa: CASSPASGGTDTQYF; CDR3nt: TGTGCCAGCAGCCCGGCTAGCGGGGGCACAGATACGCAGTATTTT
v_gene: TRBV7-6; abundance: few; d_gene: -; j_gene: TRBJ2-2; CDR3aa: CASSYRAGTGELFF; CDR3nt: TGTGCCAGCAGCTACAGGGCAGGGACCGGGGAGCTGTTTTTT
v_gene: TRBV29-1; abundance: -; d_gene: TRBD1; j_gene: TRBJ1-1; CDR3aa: CSFGTENTEAFF; CDR3nt: TGCAGCTTCGGGACAGAGAACACTGAAGCTTTCTTT
v_gene: TRBV18; abundance: -; d_gene: TRBD1; j_gene: TRBJ1-4; CDR3aa: CASRRTGPDEKLFF; CDR3nt: TGTGCCAGCCGTCGGACAGGGCCGGATGAAAAACTGTTTTTT
v_gene: TRBV7-2; abundance: -; d_gene: TRBD2; j_gene: TRBJ2-7; CDR3aa: CASSLGLAGIYEQYF; CDR3nt: TGTGCCAGCAGCTTAGGACTAGCGGGGATCTACGAGCAGTACTTC
v_gene: TRBV9; abundance: -; d_gene: -; j_gene: TRBJ1-1; CDR3aa: CASSVASGKTEAFF; CDR3nt: TGTGCCAGCAGCGTAGCTTCGGGTAAGACTGAAGCTTTCTTT
v_gene: TRBV20-1; abundance: few; d_gene: TRBD1; j_gene: TRBJ1-1; CDR3aa: CSAREGGDRTEAFF; CDR3nt: TGCAGTGCTAGAGAAGGGGGCGATAGAACTGAAGCTTTCTTT
v_gene: TRBV24-1; abundance: few; d_gene: -; j_gene: TRBJ2-1; CDR3aa: CATSDRQRSYNEQFF; CDR3nt: TGTGCCACCAGTGATCGACAGCGCTCCTACAATGAGCAGTTCTTC
v_gene: TRBV21-1; abundance: -; d_gene: -; j_gene: TRBJ1-1; CDR3aa: CASSKGGFRNTEAFF; CDR3nt: TGTGCCAGCAGCAAAGGGGGCTTTCGGAACACTGAAGCTTTCTTT
v_gene: TRBV20-1; abundance: many; d_gene: TRBD1; j_gene: TRBJ1-6; CDR3aa: CSARLRTGGAADSPLHF; CDR3nt: TGCAGTGCTCGCCTCAGGACAGGCGGTGCGGCGGATTCACCCCTCCACTTT
v_gene: TRBV18; abundance: -; d_gene: -; j_gene: TRBJ1-4; CDR3aa: CASSPTDEKPFF; CDR3nt: TGTGCCAGCTCACCCACGGATGAAAAGCCGTTTTTT
v_gene: TRBV6-5; abundance: -; d_gene: -; j_gene: TRBJ2-1; CDR3aa: CASQREPEQFF; CDR3nt: TGTGCCAGCCAAAGGGAGCCAGAGCAGTTCTTC
v_gene: TRBV24-1; abundance: few; d_gene: -; j_gene: TRBJ2-7; CDR3aa: CATSEGGYEQYF; CDR3nt: TGTGCCACCAGTGAAGGGGGCTACGAGCAGTACTTC
v_gene: TRBV19; abundance: -; d_gene: -; j_gene: TRBJ2-7; CDR3aa: CASSIDLSVGPYEQYF; CDR3nt: TGTGCCAGTAGTATAGATCTCTCGGTAGGACCCTACGAGCAGTACTTC
v_gene: TRBV11-2; abundance: -; d_gene: -; j_gene: TRBJ1-1; CDR3aa: CASSLAGEDTEAFF; CDR3nt: TGTGCCAGCAGCTTAGCAGGGGAGGACACTGAAGCTTTCTTT
v_gene: TRBV7-9; abundance: -; d_gene: -; j_gene: TRBJ2-1; CDR3aa: CASSLTPRDIFSYNEQFF; CDR3nt: TGTGCCAGCAGCCTCACCCCCCGAGACATCTTCTCCTACAATGAGCAGTTCTTC
v_gene: TRBV24-1; abundance: -; d_gene: -; j_gene: TRBJ1-2; CDR3aa: CATSDSGSYGYTF; CDR3nt: TGTGCCACCAGTGATTCAGGGAGCTATGGCTACACCTTC
v_gene: TRBV7-9; abundance: few; d_gene: -; j_gene: TRBJ2-7; CDR3aa: CASSFQYEQYF; CDR3nt: TGTGCCAGCAGCTTCCAGTACGAGCAGTACTTC
v_gene: TRBV6-1; abundance: few; d_gene: TRBD2; j_gene: TRBJ2-5; CDR3aa: CASSDHLAGGQETQYF; CDR3nt: TGTGCCAGCAGTGACCACCTAGCGGGGGGCCAAGAGACCCAGTACTTC
v_gene: TRBV12-3/TRBV12-4; abundance: -; d_gene: TRBD1; j_gene: TRBJ1-3; CDR3aa: CASSKGQTQNTIYF; CDR3nt: TGTGCCAGCAGCAAGGGACAGACGCAAAACACCATATATTTT
v_gene: TRBV28; abundance: -; d_gene: -; j_gene: TRBJ1-3; CDR3aa: CASISGPTNTIYF; CDR3nt: TGTGCCAGCATCTCGGGACCGACAAACACCATATATTTT
v_gene: TRBV6-4; abundance: few; d_gene: TRBD2; j_gene: TRBJ2-1; CDR3aa: CASSDSIAGGSEQFF; CDR3nt: TGTGCCAGCAGTGACTCAATAGCGGGAGGCTCTGAGCAGTTCTTC
v_gene: TRBV27; abundance: many; d_gene: -; j_gene: TRBJ2-3; CDR3aa: CASSSTTGGRTDTQYF; CDR3nt: TGTGCCAGCAGTTCCACAACGGGCGGGCGCACAGATACGCAGTATTTT
v_gene: TRBV6-6; abundance: -; d_gene: -; j_gene: TRBJ1-5; CDR3aa: CASSYSIGQPQHF; CDR3nt: TGTGCCAGCAGTTACTCGATAGGGCAGCCCCAGCATTTT
v_gene: TRBV29-1; abundance: few; d_gene: -; j_gene: TRBJ1-1; CDR3aa: CSVEPRDKNTEAFF; CDR3nt: TGCAGCGTTGAACCCCGGGACAAGAACACTGAAGCTTTCTTT
v_gene: TRBV30; abundance: few; d_gene: TRBD2; j_gene: TRBJ2-1; CDR3aa: CAWSVPQRGYNEQFF; CDR3nt: TGTGCCTGGAGTGTACCCCAGCGGGGATACAATGAGCAGTTCTTC
v_gene: TRBV23-1; abundance: -; d_gene: -; j_gene: TRBJ1-3; CDR3aa: CASQVGEGDPSIYF; CDR3nt: TGCGCCAGCCAAGTCGGCGAGGGGGATCCGTCCATATATTTT
v_gene: TRBV29-1; abundance: many; d_gene: TRBD1; j_gene: TRBJ2-7; CDR3aa: CSVGTGPSYEQYF; CDR3nt: TGCAGCGTGGGGACAGGTCCGTCCTACGAGCAGTACTTC
v_gene: TRBV12-3/TRBV12-4; abundance: many; d_gene: -; j_gene: TRBJ2-1; CDR3aa: CASKAFSSYNEQFF; CDR3nt: TGTGCCAGCAAGGCGTTCAGCTCCTACAATGAGCAGTTCTTC
v_gene: TRBV7-2; abundance: -; d_gene: -; j_gene: TRBJ2-3; CDR3aa: CASSPTTDTQYF; CDR3nt: TGTGCCAGCAGCCCTACCACAGATACGCAGTATTTT
v_gene: TRBV27; abundance: few; d_gene: -; j_gene: TRBJ2-2; CDR3aa: CASSLDRRPGELFF; CDR3nt: TGTGCCAGCAGTTTAGACAGGAGGCCCGGGGAGCTGTTTTTT
v_gene: TRBV29-1; abundance: -; d_gene: -; j_gene: TRBJ1-2; CDR3aa: CSVDRGRGDGYTF; CDR3nt: TGCAGCGTTGATAGAGGGAGGGGCGATGGCTACACCTTC
v_gene: TRBV6-5; abundance: many; d_gene: TRBD2; j_gene: TRBJ2-6; CDR3aa: CASSYGRAGANVLTF; CDR3nt: TGTGCCAGCAGTTACGGGAGGGCTGGGGCCAACGTCCTGACTTTC
v_gene: TRBV20-1; abundance: -; d_gene: -; j_gene: TRBJ1-3; CDR3aa: CSAETDSENTIYF; CDR3nt: TGCAGTGCCGAGACGGACTCTGAAAACACCATATATTTT